The clone carrying this T cell receptor (beta chain) showed up many times. The antigen remains undetermined. Relative to the germline gene, one junction end is altered; a read error may explain this. The data are from a study of identical twins. Per germline, CDR1 LGHNA and CDR2 YSLEER. The CDR3 extends over 15 amino acids. Template switching (which added a universal primer site) was used, and cDNA carried unique molecular identifiers. TCRdb reprocessed the 5' RACE reads with MiXCR, giving one entry per CDR3 protein. The sample carries about 660,000 distinct CDR3 sequences, 8% to 9% recorded once. Findings and limits, study-wide: Models, which agreed with sharing between unrelated individuals, nonetheless underestimated the out-of-frame TCR alpha sharing seen in monozygotic twins. A cross-sectional statistical analysis, not follow-up of the same donors, supported the conclusions.

Separately, the same data were catalogued under a study of yellow fever vaccine responses in identical twins.

The chain combines TRBV4-3 with TRBJ2-2, with D tentatively TRBD2 (6 bases). The source of this sequence is a young woman in good health. Sample: PBMCs. CDR3 bases: TGCGCCAGCAGTCAAGTGCCGGGGGTGGTTGGGGAGCTGTTTTTT. It yields the protein CASSQVPGVVGELFF.